The next 21 T cell receptor beta chains were all read from a single sample in a study of cytomegalovirus exposure and HLA in healthy donors. The primer mix had 60 Vbeta and 13 Jbeta primers. Using immunoSEQ multiplex PCR, the repertoire was profiled, and TCRdb retains in-frame clones only, with some absent. The sample holds over 130,000 clones, 75% to 85% seen once. Sequencing was performed on PBMCs. These receptors were taken from a man aged 50 to 59 in good health and CMV-seropositive.

This clone was seen once. The chain uses TRBV12-5 and TRBJ2-7; D remains ambiguous. CDR1 and CDR2 (germline): LGHNT, FRNRAP. The CDR3 sequence is 13 residues long. Deletions cut 2 bases from V and 2 bases from J, with 7 bases between. As DNA, the CDR3 is TGTGCTAGTGGTTTGAGGCGGACCTACGAGCAGTACTTC. Translating it yields CASGLRRTYEQYF.

The V call is TRBV4-1, the J call TRBJ2-1; D is possibly TRBD2 (6 bases). The length of the CDR3 is 16 residues. From germline, CDR1 is MGHRA and CDR2 YSYEKL. V shed 1 base and J shed 2 bases, with 12 bases lying between them. CDR3 nucleotides: TGCGCCAGCAGCCAAGGGGAGGTATTCCCCTACAATGAGCAGTTCTTC. The encoded protein is CASSQGEVFPYNEQFF.

This clone occurred a few times. The chain recombines TRBV2 with TRBJ2-1, with 12 positions matching TRBD2. The CDR3 has 15 amino acids. V shed 6 bases and J 9 bases; nucleotides not matched to a gene: 9. From germline, CDR1 is SNHLY and CDR2 FYNNEI. The CDR3 region is CASSSPSGRALEQFF. The CDR3, as DNA: TGTGCCAGCAGCTCCCCTAGCGGGAGGGCCCTTGAGCAGTTCTTC.

The V gene is TRBV2, the J gene TRBJ2-4, with D uncertain. Per germline, CDR1 SNHLY and CDR2 FYNNEI. There are 14 residues in the CDR3. V was pared by 2 bases and J by 0 bases, with 5 bases between. Here the CDR3 DNA reads TGTGCCAGCAGTGAATACTTAGCCAAAAACATTCAGTACTTC. As protein: CASSEYLAKNIQYF. The variable domain in full, with the rest retrieved from reference TRBV2 and TRBJ2-4, is EPEVTQTPSHQVTQMGQEVILRCVPISNHLYFYWYRQILGQKVEFLVSFYNNEISEKSEIFDDQFSVERPDGSNFTLKIRSTKLEDSAMYFCASSEYLAKNIQYFGAGTRLSVL.

DNA for the CDR3: TGTGCCAGCAGCTTAACCGCAGGGGCAGGGGAAGAGACCCAGTACTTC. Its translation: CASSLTAGAGEETQYF. This chain links TRBV7-3 with TRBJ2-5; possibly TRBD1 for D (6 bases). V was pared by 0 bases and J by 3 bases, with 14 bases between. The CDR3 totals 16 residues. CDR1 and CDR2 from the germline V gene are SGHTA and FQGTGA.

V usage is TRBV5-1 and J usage is TRBJ2-2; TRBD1 aligns across 7 bases. Losses at the gene ends were 3 bases for V and 2 bases for J; bases not matched to a gene: 1. The germline V gene encodes CDR1 SGHRS and CDR2 YFSETQ. This CDR3 is 14 amino acids long. The chain's CDR3 is CASSWDSNTGELFF. In DNA, the CDR3 is TGCGCCAGCAGCTGGGACAGCAACACCGGGGAGCTGTTTTTT.

The V gene is TRBV30, the J gene TRBJ2-2; TRBD2 agrees at 8 bases. V lost 5 bases to trimming and J lost 5 bases; unmatched junction nucleotides: 13. Per the germline V gene, CDR1 is GTSNPN and CDR2 is SVGIG (reference sequence). This CDR3 is built from 16 residues. CDR3 residues: CAWGTGGGRWTGELFF. For the CDR3, the DNA is TGTGCCTGGGGTACGGGCGGCGGGAGGTGGACCGGGGAGCTGTTTTTT.

V gene TRBV15 combines with J gene TRBJ2-7, with TRBD1 matching 7 bases. The CDR3 is 13 residues long. Germline trimming cut 8 bases from V and 0 bases from J; bases unmatched to any gene: 4. Germline V gene sequence: CDR1 LNHNV, CDR2 YYDKDF (reference sequence). The CDR3, as DNA: TGTGCCACCGGACAGGCAATCTCCTACGAGCAGTACTTC. Translation: CATGQAISYEQYF.

The rearrangement links TRBV5-5 to TRBJ2-4; D remains ambiguous. Trimming pared 4 bases from V and 0 bases from J, leaving 8 bases between. The CDR3 runs 14 residues. Germline CDR1 reads SGHKS; CDR2 reads YYEKEE (reference sequence). Written as DNA, the CDR3 is TGTGCCAGCAGCACCCGAGGAGCCAAAAACATTCAGTACTTC. This codes for CASSTRGAKNIQYF.

The V call is TRBV18, the J call TRBJ2-5; 11 bases line up with TRBD2. In germline, CDR1 is KGHSH, CDR2 LQKENI. This CDR3 region has 15 residues. V trimming: 1 base; J trimming: 6 bases; junction bases outside the gene matches: 4. CDR3 sequence reads: CASSPQLAGAKTQYF. The CDR3 DNA sequence: TGTGCCAGCTCACCACAACTAGCGGGAGCAAAGACCCAGTACTTC.

This clone was seen once. The rearrangement joins TRBV5-1 to TRBJ2-3, with D possibly being TRBD2 (5 bases). CDR1 and CDR2 (germline): SGHRS, YFSETQ. The CDR3 consists of 13 residues. Trimming took off 1 base at V and 5 bases at J, with 8 bases between the two ends. The CDR3 bases are TGCGCCAGCAGCTTGTGGGGAGAAGATACGCAGTATTTT. It is translated as CASSLWGEDTQYF.

CDR3 protein: CASSFTGDGGYTF. CDR3 DNA: TGCGCCAGCAGCTTTACAGGGGATGGTGGCTACACCTTC. The V and J genes are TRBV5-1 and TRBJ1-2; 7 bases line up with TRBD1. The CDR3 length is 13 residues. Germline CDR1 SGHRS, CDR2 YFSETQ. Germline trimming cut 2 bases from V and 7 bases from J; bases unmatched to any gene: 5.

The chain couples TRBV18 to TRBJ2-5; a possible D gene is TRBD2 (6 bases). With the DNA end fitting TRBJ2-7 better, the J assignment may be wrong. Germline assignment: CDR1 KGHSH and CDR2 LQKENI. CDR3 length equals 13 residues. As DNA, the CDR3 is TGTGCCAGCTCACTCGGGACTCACTACGAGCAGTACTTC. This codes for CASSLGTHYEQYF.

The V and J genes are TRBV12-2 and TRBJ2-7; the table gives TRBD2 as D, unverified against the DNA. TRBV12-2 is marked as a pseudogene. The CDR3 contains 21 residues. The CDR3 protein is CASRWGEPGKVAGTSGYEQYF. For the CDR3, the DNA is TGTGCAAGTCGCTGGGGCGAACCCGGAAAGGTAGCCGGGACTAGCGGTTACGAGCAGTACTTC.

This clone was detected only a few times. CDR3 nucleotide sequence: TGTGCCAGCAGTTTAAACAGGGGTAGACAGCCCCAGCATTTT. As protein: CASSLNRGRQPQHF. The V call is TRBV27, the J call TRBJ1-5, with 7 bases matching TRBD1. V was pared by 2 bases and J by 7 bases, with 5 bases of the junction left unmatched. This CDR3 is 14 amino acids long. In germline, CDR1 is MNHEY, CDR2 SMNVEV (reference sequence).

The chain combines TRBV28 with TRBJ2-1; 11 bases match TRBD2. The junction had 8 bases not matched to a gene; V was cut back by 6 bases and J by 4 bases. Germline V CDR1 and CDR2: MDHEN, SYDVKM. The CDR3 has 16 residues. The CDR3: CASRPTSGGWYNEQFF. The CDR3 DNA reads TGTGCCAGCAGACCTACTAGCGGGGGCTGGTACAATGAGCAGTTCTTC.

This chain joins TRBV29-1 and TRBJ1-1; TRBD1 might be the D (6 bases). The V gene's germline CDR1 is SQVTM and CDR2 ANQGSEA. Trimming pared 5 bases from V and 3 bases from J, leaving 10 bases between. The CDR3 contains 12 residues. The CDR3 DNA reads TGCAGCGTTATCAGGGGTGACACTGAAGCTTTCTTT. Its protein product is CSVIRGDTEAFF. Combining the CDR3 with reference TRBV29-1 and TRBJ1-1 gives the whole variable domain SAVISQKPSRDICQRGTSLTIQCQVDSQVTMMFWYRQQPGQSLTLIATANQGSEATYESGFVIDKFPISRPNLTFSTLTVSNMSPEDSSIYLCSVIRGDTEAFFGQGTRLTVV.

A few counts support this clone. The chain is built from TRBV28 and TRBJ1-5; no reliable D call. The germline V and J ends were trimmed by 1 base and 2 bases, with 6 bases remaining between them. Germline CDR1 is MDHEN and CDR2 is SYDVKM. CDR3 length: 14 residues. Here the CDR3 reads CASSLLSRNQPQHF. The CDR3 nucleotides read TGTGCCAGCAGTTTATTAAGCCGCAATCAGCCCCAGCATTTT. Looking up the rest from reference TRBV28 and TRBJ1-5 gives the full variable domain: DVKVTQSSRYLVKRTGEKVFLECVQDMDHENMFWYRQDPGLGLRLIYFSYDVKMKEKGDIPEGYSVSREKKERFSLILESASTNQTSMYLCASSLLSRNQPQHFGDGTRLSIL.

V is TRBV7-6 and J is TRBJ2-5; no definite D call. V was clipped by 5 bases and J by 2 bases, with 6 bases between them. The length of the CDR3 is 12 residues. Germline loops: CDR1 SGHVS, CDR2 FNYEAQ. The CDR3 reads CASSVKQETQYF. In DNA, the CDR3 is TGTGCCAGCAGCGTAAAACAAGAGACCCAGTACTTC.

The chain joins TRBV2 to TRBJ2-1; tentatively, D is TRBD1 (5 bases). V was clipped by 6 bases and J by 5 bases, with 8 bases between them. The CDR3 length is 12 residues. The germline V gene encodes CDR1 SNHLY and CDR2 FYNNEI. The CDR3 loop reads CASRTDNNEQFF. Written as DNA, the CDR3 is TGTGCCAGCAGGACAGATAACAATGAGCAGTTCTTC. Full variable domain (rest looked up from reference TRBV2 and TRBJ2-1): EPEVTQTPSHQVTQMGQEVILRCVPISNHLYFYWYRQILGQKVEFLVSFYNNEISEKSEIFDDQFSVERPDGSNFTLKIRSTKLEDSAMYFCASRTDNNEQFFGPGTRLTVL.

The V call is TRBV27, the J call TRBJ2-7; tentatively, D is TRBD1 (6 bases). Trimming removed 5 bases from V and 1 base from J, with 9 bases in between. This CDR3 has 13 amino acids. Per germline, CDR1 MNHEY and CDR2 SMNVEV (reference sequence). The CDR3 DNA reads as TGTGCCAGCAGTCCGGACAGTTCCTACGAGCAGTACTTC. It codes for CASSPDSSYEQYF.